The text below deals with one T cell receptor beta chain. Antigen unknown. The sample belongs to a study of cytomegalovirus exposure and HLA in healthy donors. The study ran its PCR with 60 Vbeta and 13 Jbeta primers. The data were produced by immunoSEQ multiplex PCR, yet TCRdb's version contains in-frame clones alone and is incomplete. This sample carries about 72,000 clones, with roughly 2.7% going to the ten biggest clones. Germline V gives CDR1 GTSNPN, CDR2 SVGIG (reference sequence). The CDR3 loop spans 16 amino acids. V was clipped by 1 base and J by 1 base; unmatched bases: 7. Study findings and constraints: Cytomegalovirus status was reportedly diagnosed by the classifier with high specificity and sensitivity. Later analysis demonstrated an association between a missense DCLRE1C variant and TCR beta V- and J-gene trimming.

Sequences were obtained from PBMCs. The TCR comes from a man in his forties in good health and CMV-seronegative. The V call is TRBV30, the J call TRBJ1-3; 7 bases line up with TRBD1. CDR3 loop: CAWSGWTGKSGNTIYF. In DNA, the CDR3 is TGTGCCTGGAGTGGGTGGACAGGAAAGTCTGGAAACACCATATATTTT. Full variable domain (missing parts from reference TRBV30 and TRBJ1-3): SQTIHQWPATLVQPVGSPLSLECTVEGTSNPNLYWYRQAAGRGLQLLFYSVGIGQISSEVPQNLSASRPQDRQFILSSKKLLLSDSGFYLCAWSGWTGKSGNTIYFGEGSWLTVV.